This passage covers 26 T cell receptor beta chains from one sample sequenced in a study of blood T cell repertoires in COVID-19 (dated by TCRdb to the early 2020s). Library generation was performed with the immunoSEQ multiplex PCR assay. TCRdb retrieved this table from immuneACCESS and kept in-frame rearrangements only. Not all clones are present; in checked studies, unresolved V genes account for under half, and no reason is known for the remainder. In this sample the table shows approximately 140,000 clones, around 89% of which occur a single time. Roughly 18% of the sample is taken by the ten largest. The specimen sequenced was peripheral blood. Receptors originate from a man aged 45 to 65 with active or convalescent COVID-19.

The rearrangement links TRBV6-5 to TRBJ2-7, with 7 bases matching TRBD2. The ends lost 2 bases at V and 5 bases at J; junction bases unmatched: 9. CDR3 length equals 15 residues. The germline V gene encodes CDR1 MNHEY and CDR2 SVGAGI. The CDR3 region has the DNA TGTGCCAGCAGTTACGACGCGGGGGACGGGAACGAGCAGTACTTC. Its translation is CASSYDAGDGNEQYF.

The genes are TRBV5-4 and TRBJ2-7, with 9 bases lining up with TRBD1. The junction had 13 bases not matched to a gene; V was cut back by 3 bases and J by 6 bases. The CDR3 is 16 residues long. From germline, CDR1 is SGHNT and CDR2 YYREEE (reference sequence). The CDR3 loop is CASSSGRGTGNSEQYF. CDR3 sequence (DNA): TGTGCCAGCAGCTCCGGGCGCGGGACAGGGAACTCCGAGCAGTACTTC.

The V gene is TRBV28, the J gene TRBJ2-5; D is uncertain. Germline V CDR1 and CDR2: MDHEN, SYDVKM. The CDR3 loop spans 12 amino acids. Between the trimmed V and J ends, which lost 2 bases and 4 bases, there was a span of 5 bases. CDR3 coding DNA: TGTGCCAGCAGTTTAGAGTTAGAGACCCAGTACTTC. Translation gives CASSLELETQYF.

J is TRBJ2-1 and V is TRBV29-1; maybe TRBD1 (7 bases). CDR3 length: 17 amino acids. V lost 1 base and J lost 5, with 21 bases in between. Germline CDR1 and CDR2: SQVTM and ANQGSEA. This CDR3 is CSVEGGPGRGGHNEQFF. In nucleotides, the CDR3 is TGCAGCGTTGAAGGGGGCCCCGGGAGAGGGGGCCACAATGAGCAGTTCTTC.

In DNA, the CDR3 is TGTGCCAGCAGCTGGACAGGGGACACTGAAGCTTTCTTT. Its protein is CASSWTGDTEAFF. The chain has TRBV13 and TRBJ1-1; the match to TRBD1 covers 9 bases. The CDR3 loop spans 13 amino acids. Germline-derived CDR1 and CDR2 are PRHDT and FYEKMQ (reference sequence). With 4 bases clipped from V and 3 bases from J, the junction kept 0 bases outside the gene matches.

This chain links TRBV10-3 with TRBJ2-7, with 10 bases lining up with TRBD1. This CDR3 has 13 residues. With 7 bases clipped from V and 5 bases from J, the junction kept 5 bases outside the gene matches. CDR1 is ENHRY, CDR2 SYGVKD, per germline. As DNA, the CDR3 is TGTGCCATCAAAGGGACAGGGGATGACGAGCAGTACTTC. Translation gives CAIKGTGDDEQYF.

This chain links TRBV6-5 with TRBJ1-6, with 7 positions matching TRBD1. The CDR3 has 14 residues. V was pared by 6 bases and J by 7 bases, with 6 bases of the junction left unmatched. Germline loops: CDR1 MNHEY, CDR2 SVGAGI. The CDR3 DNA is TGTGCCAGCAGCCCCGGGACAGAGAATTCACCCCTCCACTTT. Amino acids: CASSPGTENSPLHF.

V and J are TRBV19 and TRBJ1-1; possible D gene TRBD1, 6 bases. The ends were cut back, 6 bases at V and 1 base at J, with 15 bases in the middle. The CDR3 contains 15 residues. Germline V gene data show CDR1 as LNHDA and CDR2 as SQIVND (reference sequence). CDR3 amino acids: CASSGQFGPNTEAFF. DNA for the CDR3: TGTGCCAGTAGCGGACAGTTCGGACCGAACACTGAAGCTTTCTTT. Supplemented by reference TRBV19 and TRBJ1-1, the full variable domain reads DGGITQSPKYLFRKEGQNVTLSCEQNLNHDAMYWYRQDPGQGLRLIYYSQIVNDFQKGDIAEGYSVSREKKESFPLTVTSAQKNPTAFYLCASSGQFGPNTEAFFGQGTRLTVV.

The chain employs TRBV3-1 (or the pseudogene TRBV3-2) and TRBJ2-1, with 10 bases that match TRBD2. Germline-derived CDR1 and CDR2 are LGHDT and YNNKEL (reference sequence). V lost 1 base to trimming and J lost 9 bases; unmatched junction nucleotides: 18. The CDR3 spans 19 residues. The CDR3 protein is CASSQALSAPGLASGEQFF. DNA of the CDR3: TGTGCCAGCAGCCAAGCACTGTCGGCCCCGGGACTAGCGTCGGGTGAGCAGTTCTTC.

CDR3 DNA: TGTGCCAGCAGCCTACGCAGGGGGTTTAGCACAGATACGCAGTATTTT. Encoded protein: CASSLRRGFSTDTQYF. V usage is TRBV7-8 and J usage is TRBJ2-3; 7 bases fit TRBD1. This CDR3 region has 16 residues. The V and J ends lost 5 bases and 0 bases, in that order; junction bases with no gene match: 8. Germline V lookup: CDR1 SGHVS, CDR2 FQNEAQ.

This chain uses TRBV7-9 with TRBJ2-2; D might be TRBD1 (6 bases). The germline V and J ends were trimmed by 2 bases and 1 base, with 17 bases remaining between them. Per germline, CDR1 SEHNR and CDR2 FQNEAQ (reference sequence). This CDR3 comprises 18 residues. CDR3 residues: CASSLRVRQGLNTGELFF. The CDR3 bases are TGTGCCAGCAGCTTACGCGTACGGCAGGGGCTGAACACCGGGGAGCTGTTTTTT.

The gene calls are TRBV7-2 and TRBJ2-1; D not resolved. The CDR3 sequence is 15 residues long. CDR1 is SGHTA and CDR2 is FQGNSA in the germline V gene. V lost 2 bases and J 9 bases, leaving 17 bases between the germline ends. The CDR3 loop reads CASSLFTTPSSEQFF. CDR3 sequence (DNA): TGTGCCAGCAGCTTATTCACTACGCCTTCCAGTGAGCAGTTCTTC.

The genes are TRBV4-2 and TRBJ1-5; 11 bases match TRBD1. Germline V gives CDR1 LGHNA, CDR2 YNFKEQ. V shed 3 bases and J 2 bases; nucleotides not matched to a gene: 3. This CDR3 region has 16 residues. CDR3 DNA sequence: TGTGCCAGCAGCCATCTGGGACAGGGGGGCAATCAGCCCCAGCATTTT. Amino acid sequence: CASSHLGQGGNQPQHF.

This chain uses TRBV25-1 with TRBJ1-5, with 9 bases identical to TRBD1. The CDR3 totals 13 residues. Germline loops: CDR1 MGHDK, CDR2 SYGVNS. V dropped 6 bases and J dropped 5; count of bases not matched to a gene: 2. The CDR3 DNA reads as TGTGCCAGCAGACAGGGGGCGGATCAGCCCCAGCATTTT. This encodes CASRQGADQPQHF.

This chain connects TRBV5-1 to TRBJ2-5; tentatively, D is TRBD1 (6 bases). Per the germline V gene, CDR1 is SGHRS and CDR2 is YFSETQ. The CDR3 length is 14 residues. Trimming pared 4 bases from V and 3 bases from J, leaving 13 bases between. For the CDR3, the DNA is TGCGCCAGCAGCCTCGGACAGCCAGAAGAGACCCAGTACTTC. Protein product: CASSLGQPEETQYF.

The gene calls are TRBV19 and TRBJ2-5, with 12 bases matching TRBD2. CDR3 length equals 15 residues. The germline V gene encodes CDR1 LNHDA and CDR2 SQIVND (reference sequence). The trim removed 3 bases at V and 7 bases at J, leaving 6 bases unmatched. CDR3 residues: CASSILAGGPVTQYF. CDR3 in DNA: TGTGCCAGTAGTATCCTAGCGGGGGGGCCCGTGACCCAGTACTTC. The entire variable domain, with the rest obtained from reference TRBV19 and TRBJ2-5, is as follows: DGGITQSPKYLFRKEGQNVTLSCEQNLNHDAMYWYRQDPGQGLRLIYYSQIVNDFQKGDIAEGYSVSREKKESFPLTVTSAQKNPTAFYLCASSILAGGPVTQYFGPGTRLLVL.

J is TRBJ2-1 and V is TRBV10-1; TRBD2 is a possible D gene (5 bases). This CDR3 is built from 13 residues. The germline V and J ends were trimmed by 6 bases and 9 bases, with 15 bases remaining between them. In germline, CDR1 is WNHNN, CDR2 SYGVQD (reference sequence). In nucleotides, the CDR3 is TGCGCCAGCAGCTTCGGTCGAGGGCCTGAGCAGTTCTTC. It encodes CASSFGRGPEQFF.

The CDR3 sequence: CASSVEAGGPHEQYF. CDR3 nucleotides: TGTGCCAGCAGCGTAGAGGCGGGAGGGCCACACGAGCAGTACTTC. This rearrangement joins TRBV9 to TRBJ2-7; 9 bases align to TRBD2. With 0 bases clipped from V and 5 bases from J, the junction kept 6 bases outside the gene matches. The CDR3 covers 15 residues. Germline assignment: CDR1 SGDLS and CDR2 YYNGEE.

The V call is TRBV18, the J call TRBJ2-7, with 7 bases lining up with TRBD2. The length of the CDR3 is 14 residues. Germline V gene data show CDR1 as KGHSH and CDR2 as LQKENI. Trimming took 2 bases from V and 7 from J; bases not matched to a gene: 8. DNA of the CDR3: TGTGCCAGCTCACCAGGGGGAGGGTTTGTGGAGCAGTACTTC. It translates to CASSPGGGFVEQYF.

The chain uses TRBV7-8 and TRBJ2-2; TRBD2 might be the D (6 bases). This CDR3 is built from 15 residues. From germline, CDR1 is SGHVS and CDR2 FQNEAQ. V was pared by 0 bases and J by 1 base, with 6 bases between. The CDR3 region is CASSLASGNTGELFF. As DNA, the CDR3 is TGTGCCAGCAGCTTAGCTAGCGGGAACACCGGGGAGCTGTTTTTT.

The V and J genes are TRBV2 and TRBJ2-3; 7 bases match TRBD2. Germline V lookup: CDR1 SNHLY, CDR2 FYNNEI. V shed 2 bases and J 2 bases; nucleotides not matched to a gene: 4. CDR3 size: 15 residues. For the CDR3, the DNA is TGTGCCAGCAGTGAAAGGCTAGCGGACACAGATACGCAGTATTTT. Its protein product is CASSERLADTDTQYF.

The chain joins TRBV11-3 to TRBJ2-2; 8 bases line up with TRBD1. The V gene end was trimmed by 4 bases and the J gene end by 4 bases; junction bases not matched to a gene: 8. CDR1 SGHNT and CDR2 YENEEA come from the germline V gene. The CDR3 is made up of 16 amino acids. In DNA, the CDR3 is TGTGCCAGCAGCTCAGGGACAGGCGGTGGCACCGGGGAGCTGTTTTTT. It codes for CASSSGTGGGTGELFF. Based on the CDR3 plus reference TRBV11-3 and TRBJ2-2, the full variable domain is EAGVVQSPRYKIIEKKQPVAFWCNPISGHNTLYWYLQNLGQGPELLIRYENEEAVDDSQLPKDRFSAERLKGVDSTLKIQPAELGDSAVYLCASSSGTGGGTGELFFGEGSRLTVL.

This clone was observed a single time. V is TRBV5-1 and J is TRBJ2-1; 10 bases align to TRBD1. Per germline, CDR1 SGHRS and CDR2 YFSETQ. The CDR3 has 15 residues. Losses at the gene ends were 5 bases for V and 1 base for J; bases not matched to a gene: 3. CDR3 bases: TGCGCCAGCAGTGAGGGACAGGGGTCCTACAATGAGCAGTTCTTC. It is translated as CASSEGQGSYNEQFF.

CDR3 in DNA: TGTGCCACCTCGCGACAGATCCTTTACGAGCAGTACTTC. This gives the protein CATSRQILYEQYF. The rearrangement joins TRBV28 to TRBJ2-7; maybe TRBD1 (5 bases). V was shortened by 10 bases and J by 4 bases, with 17 bases between the two germline ends. CDR1 is MDHEN, CDR2 SYDVKM, per germline. The length of the CDR3 is 13 residues.

The chain uses TRBV2 and TRBJ2-7; 8 nucleotides align to TRBD2. V was pared by 4 bases and J by 2 bases, with 7 bases of the junction left unmatched. CDR3 length equals 15 residues. Germline V gene data show CDR1 as SNHLY and CDR2 as FYNNEI. The CDR3 DNA sequence: TGTGCCAGCAGTGCGGCCGGGAGGGGGGCCTACGAGCAGTACTTC. It translates to CASSAAGRGAYEQYF.

This clone was picked up a small number of times. The sample has other DNA sequences that encode this CDR3 too. The gene calls are TRBV9 and TRBJ1-1; D unresolved. V lost 0 bases and J lost 1, with 7 bases in between. The CDR3 is 14 amino acids. Germline CDR1 SGDLS, CDR2 YYNGEE. The CDR3 bases are TGTGCCAGCAGCGTAGTCTCGTCGAACACTGAAGCTTTCTTT. This sequence encodes CASSVVSSNTEAFF. The full variable domain, its missing parts supplied by reference TRBV9 and TRBJ1-1, is DSGVTQTPKHLITATGQRVTLRCSPRSGDLSVYWYQQSLDQGLQFLIQYYNGEERAKGNILERFSAQQFPDLHSELNLSSLELGDSALYFCASSVVSSNTEAFFGQGTRLTVV.